These 8 T cell receptor beta chains were all obtained from the same sample, sequenced in a study of immune cell composition in non-small cell lung cancer. The data were produced by immunoSEQ multiplex PCR, yet TCRdb's version contains in-frame clones alone and is incomplete. The repertoire includes around 7,000 clones, about 83% of them detected once, and less than 15% sits in the top ten. Normal lung sampling was at least 3 cm from the tumour, as distant as possible. Sequenced input: non-adjacent lung tissue. These receptors originate from a human donor with non-small cell lung cancer.

The chain links TRBV21-1 to TRBJ1-6; the table's D call of TRBD1 was not tested on the DNA. TRBV21-1 is reported as a pseudogene. The CDR3 is 14 residues long. The DNA for the CDR3 is TGTGCCAGCGCGGAGGACAGGGAGAATTCACCCCTCCACTTT. Its translation is CASAEDRENSPLHF.

The chain joins TRBV9 to TRBJ1-1; D is ambiguous. Trimming stripped 0 bases from V and 0 bases from J, with 15 bases between. The CDR3 runs 17 residues. Germline V gene sequence: CDR1 SGDLS, CDR2 YYNGEE. The chain's CDR3 is CASSVDPAREMNTEAFF. As DNA, the CDR3 is TGTGCCAGCAGCGTAGACCCCGCCCGGGAGATGAACACTGAAGCTTTCTTT.

The J gene is TRBJ2-2, the V gene TRBV28; 7 bases are shared with TRBD2. From germline, CDR1 is MDHEN and CDR2 SYDVKM. V lost 2 bases and J lost 3; bases outside the gene matches: 3. The CDR3 length is 15 residues. The CDR3 sequence: CASSLGGGYTGELFF. DNA for the CDR3: TGTGCCAGCAGTTTAGGCGGGGGATACACCGGGGAGCTGTTTTTT.

The CDR3 sequence is CASKRDRGQETQYF. CDR3 nucleotides: TGTGCCAGTAAGCGGGACAGGGGACAAGAGACCCAGTACTTC. V gene TRBV19 combines with J gene TRBJ2-5; 10 bases are a match to TRBD1. Germline CDR1 and CDR2: LNHDA and SQIVND (reference sequence). The ends lost 7 bases at V and 2 bases at J; junction bases unmatched: 4. The CDR3 length is 14 residues.

The V and J genes are TRBV12-1 and TRBJ2-1. TRBV12-1 is a listed pseudogene. The CDR3 sequence is 15 residues long. The CDR3 is CASSFAPCFYNEQFF. The CDR3 DNA sequence: TGTGCCAGCAGCTTTGCGCCCTGCTTCTACAATGAGCAGTTCTTC.

This rearrangement joins TRBV4-2 to TRBJ1-5, with D maybe TRBD1 (6 bases). There are 15 residues in the CDR3. The germline gives CDR1 LGHNA, CDR2 YNFKEQ. Trimming shortened V by 4 bases and J by 3 bases, and 13 bases separated the two germline ends. For the CDR3, the DNA is TGTGCCAGCAGCCGGGGAGGACAGCCCAATCAGCCCCAGCATTTT. This codes for CASSRGGQPNQPQHF.

The rearrangement joins TRBV7-2 to TRBJ2-3; the match to TRBD2 covers 9 bases. CDR1 SGHTA and CDR2 FQGNSA come from the germline V gene. CDR3 length: 17 residues. The V and J ends lost 2 bases and 4 bases, in that order; junction bases with no gene match: 10. CDR3 sequence (DNA): TGTGCCAGCAGCTTATCCTACCGTGGCGGGGGGGCAGATACGCAGTATTTT. Translation: CASSLSYRGGGADTQYF.

This chain joins TRBV6-7 and TRBJ2-7; D might be TRBD1 or TRBD2, each matching 5 bases. TRBV6-7 belongs to the ORF category, with a function that is uncertain. This CDR3 spans 13 amino acids. V gave up 3 bases and J gave up 2 bases, with 8 bases separating them. The CDR3 is CASSYQGPYEQYF. DNA for the CDR3: TGTGCCAGCAGTTATCAGGGACCCTACGAGCAGTACTTC.